The T cell receptor (beta chain) under discussion was sequenced for a study of control samples from healthy donors and cancer patients. The CDR3 has 17 residues. The V gene end was trimmed by 1 base and the J gene end by 7 bases; junction bases not matched to a gene: 15. Per germline, CDR1 SGHAT and CDR2 FQNNGV. Produced via immunoSEQ multiplex PCR; TCRdb's table is partial and in-frame only. The table lists some 210,000 clones, approximately 90% of them singletons. The chain combines TRBV11-2 with TRBJ2-7; 8 nucleotides line up with TRBD2. This TCR was recovered from a man aged 25 to 40 in good health. The material sequenced was blood. The CDR3 bases are TGTGCCAGCAGCTTAGTGGCCCTTGCACGGGGGGGCCGAGAGCAGTACTTC. Its translation is CASSLVALARGGREQYF.